Listed below are T cell receptor beta chains from one sample, sequenced in a study of vaccination effects on CD4 cells after COVID-19. Antigens of these TCRs are unknown. TCRdb keeps only in-frame clones here, not all; method: immunoSEQ multiplex PCR. The table includes some 69,000 clones, roughly four fifths detected once. The sequences come from CD4+ T cells from PBMCs cultured without peptide, collected after COVID-19 vaccination. Source of these receptors: a human donor who received a COVID-19 vaccine. Each CDR3 is given with its conserved first and last residue. The D gene is left open where the match is weak. Part of the rows lack a size; the others show once, few, many or a class for expanded clones.

CDR3: CASRGATVNTEAFF; DNA: TGCGCCAGCAGGGGGGCAACGGTAAACACTGAAGCTTTCTTT; J: TRBJ1-1; V: TRBV4-1; size: few; length: 14; D: -
CDR3: CASSRGTANNSPLHF; DNA: TGTGCCAGCAGTCGGGGGACAGCAAATAATTCACCCCTCCACTTT; J: TRBJ1-6; V: TRBV6-5; size: -; length: 15; D: TRBD1
CDR3: CASTPTYTGELFF; DNA: TGTGCCAGCACTCCAACCTACACCGGGGAGCTGTTTTTT; J: TRBJ2-2; V: TRBV9; size: -; length: 13; D: -
CDR3: CATSQEVVETQYF; DNA: TGTGCCACCAGCCAGGAAGTGGTCGAGACCCAGTACTTC; J: TRBJ2-5; V: TRBV2; size: -; length: 13; D: -
CDR3: CAISSLGGHEQFF; DNA: TGTGCCATCAGTAGCCTCGGGGGGCATGAGCAGTTCTTC; J: TRBJ2-1; V: TRBV10-3; size: -; length: 13; D: -
CDR3: CASSRRTIFSNQPQHF; DNA: TGTGCCAGCAGCCGCCGGACGATTTTTAGCAATCAGCCCCAGCATTTT; J: TRBJ1-5; V: TRBV5-6; size: few; length: 16; D: -
CDR3: CASSTRTGATYNEQFF; DNA: TGTGCCAGCAGCACTCGGACAGGGGCGACCTACAATGAGCAGTTCTTC; J: TRBJ2-1; V: TRBV11-1; size: few; length: 16; D: TRBD1
CDR3: CASSLTRGDTQYF; DNA: TGTGCCAGCAGCCTAACGCGGGGAGATACGCAGTATTTT; J: TRBJ2-3; V: TRBV3-1/TRBV3-2; size: once; length: 13; D: -
CDR3: CASSLSTGANVLTF; DNA: TGCGCCAGCAGCTTGAGTACTGGGGCCAACGTCCTGACTTTC; J: TRBJ2-6; V: TRBV5-1; size: -; length: 14; D: -
CDR3: CASSGGQYNEQFF; DNA: TGTGCCAGCAGTGGGGGACAGTACAATGAGCAGTTCTTC; J: TRBJ2-1; V: TRBV12-3/TRBV12-4; size: -; length: 13; D: TRBD1
CDR3: CASSLGGRGNQPQHF; DNA: TGTGCCAGCAGCTTAGGGGGCAGAGGCAATCAGCCCCAGCATTTT; J: TRBJ1-5; V: TRBV7-9; size: few; length: 15; D: -
CDR3: CASSDSRGATDTQYF; DNA: TGTGCCAGCAGTGACTCACGGGGGGCCACAGATACGCAGTATTTT; J: TRBJ2-3; V: TRBV6-4; size: -; length: 15; D: -
CDR3: CAWSRGQETQYF; DNA: TGTGCCTGGAGTCGGGGGCAAGAGACCCAGTACTTC; J: TRBJ2-5; V: TRBV30; size: -; length: 12; D: -
CDR3: CASSPPGSATDTQYF; DNA: TGTGCCAGCAGCCCCCCGGGTTCGGCCACAGATACGCAGTATTTT; J: TRBJ2-3; V: TRBV7-2; size: -; length: 15; D: -
CDR3: CASTRGSLSGNTIYF; DNA: TGTGCCAGCACCCGTGGAAGTCTCTCTGGAAACACCATATATTTT; J: TRBJ1-3; V: TRBV9; size: few; length: 15; D: -
CDR3: CASSYGTGRRSNQPQHF; DNA: TGTGCCAGCAGCTACGGGACAGGCCGGCGGAGCAATCAGCCCCAGCATTTT; J: TRBJ1-5; V: TRBV5-8; size: -; length: 17; D: TRBD1
CDR3: CATSPGSGEAKNIQYF; DNA: TGTGCCACCTCCCCTGGGTCCGGGGAGGCCAAAAACATTCAGTACTTC; J: TRBJ2-4; V: TRBV19; size: once; length: 16; D: -
CDR3: CATPQGLSGNTIYF; DNA: TGTGCCACACCACAGGGCCTCTCTGGAAACACCATATATTTT; J: TRBJ1-3; V: TRBV24-1; size: -; length: 14; D: -
CDR3: CASSELRQANTEAFF; DNA: TGTGCCAGCAGTGAACTCCGACAGGCGAACACTGAAGCTTTCTTT; J: TRBJ1-1; V: TRBV2; size: -; length: 15; D: -
CDR3: CASISGQGADTQYF; DNA: TGTGCCAGCATTTCCGGACAGGGGGCAGATACGCAGTATTTT; J: TRBJ2-3; V: TRBV11-3; size: -; length: 14; D: TRBD1
CDR3: CASSFDSSGNTIYF; DNA: TGTGCCAGCAGCTTTGACAGCTCTGGAAACACCATATATTTT; J: TRBJ1-3; V: TRBV7-2; size: -; length: 14; D: -
CDR3: CATSGTRLTGELFF; DNA: TGTGCCACCAGTGGGACAAGGCTCACCGGGGAGCTGTTTTTT; J: TRBJ2-2; V: TRBV24-1; size: few; length: 14; D: -
CDR3: CATARGPAGGFGYTF; DNA: TGTGCCACCGCCCGGGGGCCGGCGGGGGGTTTCGGCTACACCTTC; J: TRBJ1-2; V: TRBV15; size: -; length: 15; D: -
CDR3: CASSRLGRELYNEQFF; DNA: TGTGCCAGCAGTAGATTGGGCAGGGAATTGTACAATGAGCAGTTCTTC; J: TRBJ2-1; V: TRBV27; size: -; length: 16; D: -
CDR3: CASSLGSPANTGELFF; DNA: TGTGCCAGCAGCTTGGGCAGCCCTGCGAACACCGGGGAGCTGTTTTTT; J: TRBJ2-2; V: TRBV5-5; size: -; length: 16; D: -
CDR3: CASSPDRGLYNEQFF; DNA: TGTGCCAGCAGCCCGGACAGGGGGCTTTACAATGAGCAGTTCTTC; J: TRBJ2-1; V: TRBV7-2; size: -; length: 15; D: TRBD1
CDR3: CATSDKGQGYRDTQYF; DNA: TGTGCCACCAGTGATAAGGGACAGGGGTATCGAGATACGCAGTATTTT; J: TRBJ2-3; V: TRBV24-1; size: once; length: 16; D: TRBD1
CDR3: CATSRAGSPNAQETQYF; DNA: TGTGCCACCAGCAGAGCGGGATCACCTAATGCCCAAGAGACCCAGTACTTC; J: TRBJ2-5; V: TRBV15; size: -; length: 17; D: -
CDR3: CASSQDGGGADTQYF; DNA: TGTGCCAGCAGCCAAGATGGGGGTGGGGCAGATACGCAGTATTTT; J: TRBJ2-3; V: TRBV3-1/TRBV3-2; size: -; length: 15; D: -
CDR3: CASRESTEAFF; DNA: TGCGCCAGCAGGGAATCGACTGAAGCTTTCTTT; J: TRBJ1-1; V: TRBV5-1; size: -; length: 11; D: -
CDR3: CASSDGLAGGQDTQYF; DNA: TGTGCCAGCAGTGATGGACTAGCGGGGGGGCAAGATACGCAGTATTTT; J: TRBJ2-3; V: TRBV6-1; size: -; length: 16; D: TRBD2
CDR3: CASSPLTGGENTEAFF; DNA: TGTGCCAGCTCACCGTTGACAGGGGGCGAGAACACTGAAGCTTTCTTT; J: TRBJ1-1; V: TRBV18; size: few; length: 16; D: TRBD1
CDR3: CASMISGGSTEAFF; DNA: TGTGCCAGCATGATTTCCGGGGGGAGCACTGAAGCTTTCTTT; J: TRBJ1-1; V: TRBV28; size: -; length: 14; D: -
CDR3: CASRPSGGSTGELFF; DNA: TGCGCCAGCAGGCCTAGCGGGGGGTCCACCGGGGAGCTGTTTTTT; J: TRBJ2-2; V: TRBV10-2; size: -; length: 15; D: TRBD2
CDR3: CASSLLMLQETQYF; DNA: TGCGCCAGCAGCTTACTGATGCTCCAAGAGACCCAGTACTTC; J: TRBJ2-5; V: TRBV5-1; size: once; length: 14; D: -
CDR3: CASSMSTGGLSGNQPQHF; DNA: TGTGCCAGCAGCATGTCGACAGGGGGCCTCTCTGGCAATCAGCCCCAGCATTTT; J: TRBJ1-5; V: TRBV27; size: -; length: 18; D: TRBD1
CDR3: CASSTTYTEAFF; DNA: TGTGCCAGCAGTACGACCTACACTGAAGCTTTCTTT; J: TRBJ1-1; V: TRBV28; size: -; length: 12; D: -
CDR3: CASRRTTTDTQYF; DNA: TGTGCCAGCAGAAGGACCACTACAGATACGCAGTATTTT; J: TRBJ2-3; V: TRBV28; size: -; length: 13; D: -
CDR3: CASSLAGGQDTQYF; DNA: TGTGCCAGCAGCTTAGCGGGGGGGCAAGATACGCAGTATTTT; J: TRBJ2-3; V: TRBV11-1; size: few; length: 14; D: -
CDR3: CASSTGTGDGYTF; DNA: TGTGCCAGCTCAACCGGGACAGGGGATGGCTACACCTTC; J: TRBJ1-2; V: TRBV18; size: -; length: 13; D: TRBD1
CDR3: CATSVAGGQETQYF; DNA: TGTGCCACCAGTGTTGCAGGGGGGCAAGAGACCCAGTACTTC; J: TRBJ2-5; V: TRBV24-1; size: -; length: 14; D: -
CDR3: CASSEGSGTQAFF; DNA: TGTGCCAGCAGCGAGGGTTCCGGGACTCAGGCTTTCTTT; J: TRBJ1-1; V: TRBV2; size: -; length: 13; D: -